These 28 T cell receptor beta chains came from one sample sequenced in a study of blood T cells in healthy people across ages. Alongside a J-beta primer mix, a sample-barcoded 5' primer served in a second PCR lasting about 6 to 12 cycles. TCRdb reanalysed the 5' RACE reads using MiXCR and keeps one entry per CDR3 protein. The sample carries under 800,000 distinct CDR3 sequences, more than 20% recorded once. Specimen: blood. These receptors all come from a man aged 65 to 85 in good health.

The sample holds a few counts of this clonotype. The J gene is TRBJ2-1, the V gene TRBV20-1, with 13 bases lining up with TRBD2. The germline gives CDR1 DFQATT, CDR2 SNEGSKA (reference sequence). V lost 5 bases, J lost 4 bases, and 2 bases stayed unmatched. The length of the CDR3 is 14 residues. Written as DNA, the CDR3 is TGCAGTGCTTGGACTAGCGGGAGATACAATGAGCAGTTCTTC. As protein: CSAWTSGRYNEQFF.

This clonotype was recorded a few times. Here the CDR3 omits its conserved ending phenylalanine or tryptophan, so a read error is the likely source. The chain couples TRBV2 to TRBJ2-5; D unresolved. The germline V gene encodes CDR1 SNHLY and CDR2 FYNNEI. V dropped 4 bases and J dropped 5 bases, with 5 bases sitting between them. The CDR3 extends over 11 amino acids. The CDR3 nucleotides are TGTGCCAGCAGTGGTGGTGAGACCCAGTACCTC. Amino acids: CASSGGETQYL.

This sequence joins TRBV29-1 and TRBJ2-5; 10 bases match TRBD2. The J call may be in error: the DNA end matches TRBJ2-1 better. The CDR3 spans 13 residues. Germline assignment: CDR1 SQVTM and CDR2 ANQGSEA. The CDR3 is CSLTLAGYNEQFF. In DNA form, the CDR3 reads TGCAGCTTGACACTAGCGGGGTACAATGAGCAGTTCTTC.

The chain links TRBV2 to TRBJ2-1; either TRBD1 or TRBD2 may supply D (5 bases each). The germline V gene has CDR1 SNHLY and CDR2 FYNNEI. CDR3 length: 13 residues. The germline V and J ends were trimmed by 7 bases and 6 bases, with 13 bases remaining between them. This chain's CDR3 is CASKPRDRNEQFF. DNA for the CDR3: TGTGCCAGCAAGCCCCGGGACCGCAATGAGCAGTTCTTC.

Many counts were recorded for this clonotype. The genes are TRBV27 and TRBJ2-5, with no clear D. The CDR3 totals 16 residues. With 4 bases removed from V and 1 base from J, the gap between germline ends came to 16 bases. The germline CDR1 and CDR2 sequences are MNHEY and SMNVEV (reference sequence). The CDR3 DNA sequence: TGTGCCAGCAGTTCAGCGCACACCGTTGCCCAAGAGACCCAGTACTTC. Encoded protein: CASSSAHTVAQETQYF.

The V and J genes are TRBV9 and TRBJ2-5, with TRBD2 matching over 11 bases. The germline V gene encodes CDR1 SGDLS and CDR2 YYNGEE. The CDR3 consists of 15 residues. Trimming took 4 bases from V and 5 from J; bases not matched to a gene: 7. CDR3 nucleotides: TGTGCCAGCAGCTCCTTAGCGGGAGGGGGGGAGACCCAGTACTTC. It codes for CASSSLAGGGETQYF.

This chain connects TRBV2 to TRBJ2-7, with D perhaps being TRBD1 or TRBD2 (5 bases each). This CDR3 is 12 amino acids long. Looked up from germline, CDR1 is SNHLY and CDR2 is FYNNEI. Between the trimmed V and J ends, which lost 3 bases and 7 bases, there was a span of 10 bases. The CDR3 reads CASSEWGKEQYF. In DNA form, the CDR3 reads TGTGCCAGCAGTGAGTGGGGGAAAGAGCAGTACTTC.

This clonotype was recorded a few times. No conserved phenylalanine or tryptophan is present at the end of the CDR3, so a read error is the likely explanation. The CDR3 DNA sequence: TGTGCCAGCAGCTTAGAACAGCAAGAGACCCAGTACCTC. Amino acid sequence: CASSLEQQETQYL. This chain joins TRBV13 and TRBJ2-5; D unresolved. This CDR3 spans 13 amino acids. CDR1 is PRHDT and CDR2 is FYEKMQ in the germline V gene (reference sequence). Trimming took off 1 base at V and 2 bases at J, with 5 bases between the two ends.

This clonotype came up a few times. The chain joins TRBV20-1 to TRBJ2-1; TRBD2 agrees at 14 bases. The germline CDR1 and CDR2 sequences are DFQATT and SNEGSKA (reference sequence). V lost 5 bases to trimming and J lost 6 bases; unmatched junction nucleotides: 3. CDR3 length: 14 amino acids. CDR3 sequence reads: CSALTSGRVNEQFF. CDR3 nucleotides: TGCAGTGCTTTGACTAGCGGGAGGGTCAATGAGCAGTTCTTC.

The rearrangement uses TRBV29-1 and TRBJ1-2; no definite D call. The germline gives CDR1 SQVTM, CDR2 ANQGSEA. V was clipped by 5 bases and J by 5 bases, with 12 bases between them. CDR3 size: 12 residues. The CDR3 sequence: CSVMDNGYGYTF. The CDR3 coding sequence is TGCAGCGTTATGGATAATGGTTATGGCTACACCTTC.

In its sample, this clonotype was seen a few times. This rearrangement joins TRBV20-1 to TRBJ2-1, with D unclear. The germline V gene encodes CDR1 DFQATT and CDR2 SNEGSKA (reference sequence). This CDR3 contains 13 residues. V was cut by 5 bases and J by 8 bases, with 16 bases left in between. CDR3 in DNA: TGCAGTGCTCCCCGTGAGCCCGCGGATGAGCAGTTCTTC. Translation gives CSAPREPADEQFF.

This clonotype has just a few counts. V is TRBV20-1 and J is TRBJ2-1; TRBD2 agrees at 10 bases. The germline V gene has CDR1 DFQATT and CDR2 SNEGSKA (reference sequence). CDR3 length: 12 residues. J was trimmed by 8 bases and V by 7 bases; bases with no gene match: 5. The DNA of the CDR3 is TGCAGTGTTACTAGCGGGATAGATGAGCAGTTCTTC. Protein: CSVTSGIDEQFF.

The sample holds a few counts of this clonotype. The chain carries TRBV11-2 and TRBJ1-4, with TRBD1 as a possible D gene (5 bases). The V end lost 0 bases, the J end lost 8 bases, and 10 bases lay between the germline ends. From germline, CDR1 is SGHAT and CDR2 FQNNGV. This CDR3 region has 14 residues. DNA for the CDR3: TGTGCCAGCAGCTTAGAAAGGACATCCGAAAAACTGTTTTTT. It yields the protein CASSLERTSEKLFF.

This clonotype turned up a few times. V usage is TRBV16 and J usage is TRBJ2-7; D call uncertain. The CDR3 is made up of 12 amino acids. CDR1 is KGHSY, CDR2 FQNENV, per germline. V was cut by 4 bases and J by 4 bases, with 8 bases left in between. The CDR3 region is CASSPTKYEQYF. The CDR3 nucleotides read TGTGCCAGCAGCCCGACAAAATACGAGCAGTACTTC.

This clonotype was counted only a few times. This sequence joins TRBV6-1 and TRBJ2-1; D is possibly TRBD1 or TRBD2 (5 bases each). V was cut by 8 bases and J by 1 base, with 9 bases left in between. Germline V gene lookup returns CDR1 MNHNS and CDR2 SASEGT. This CDR3 has 13 amino acids. CDR3 DNA sequence: TGTGCCAGCGTGGGGGTTTCCTACAATGAGCAGTTCTTC. It codes for CASVGVSYNEQFF.

This clonotype was observed a handful of times. V and J are TRBV5-1 and TRBJ2-7; 10 nucleotides match TRBD2. Near its end, the DNA agrees better with TRBJ2-1, so the J call may be wrong. This CDR3 spans 16 amino acids. The germline CDR1 and CDR2 sequences are SGHRS and YFSETQ. The DNA of the CDR3 is TGCGCCAGCAGCTTGCAGCCTAGCGGGAGTTGGAATGAGCAGTTCTTC. Protein sequence: CASSLQPSGSWNEQFF.

This clonotype was detected a few times. V and J are TRBV28 and TRBJ2-5; no clear D gene. The assigned J gene may be wrong: the sequence end matches TRBJ2-1 better. In germline, CDR1 is MDHEN, CDR2 SYDVKM. This CDR3 has 13 amino acids. The CDR3 reads CASSFEVPNEQFF. The CDR3 DNA reads TGTGCCAGCAGTTTTGAGGTACCTAATGAGCAGTTCTTC.

The chain uses TRBV20-1 and TRBJ1-1, with D possibly being TRBD1 (5 bases). V lost 6 bases, J lost 4 bases, and 18 bases lay in between. This CDR3 has 14 amino acids. CDR1 and CDR2 (germline): DFQATT, SNEGSKA (reference sequence). CDR3 protein: CSANARGGSTEAFF. The CDR3 region has the DNA TGCAGTGCCAATGCGAGGGGAGGGAGCACTGAAGCTTTCTTT.

This clonotype was found many times. The rearrangement links TRBV3-1 to TRBJ2-5, with TRBD2 as a possible D gene (5 bases). Deletions cut 1 base from V and 6 bases from J, with 15 bases between. Germline CDR1 reads LGHDT; CDR2 reads YNNKEL (reference sequence). The CDR3 spans 15 residues. CDR3 in amino acids: CASSQAPTTGKTQYF. In DNA form, the CDR3 reads TGTGCCAGCAGCCAAGCCCCCACGACGGGGAAGACCCAGTACTTC.

V and J are TRBV7-2 and TRBJ2-7, with TRBD2 matching over 11 bases. The V gene end was trimmed by 3 bases and the J gene end by 2 bases; junction bases not matched to a gene: 3. The CDR3 totals 15 residues. In germline, CDR1 is SGHTA, CDR2 FQGNSA. CDR3 region: CASSLGLAVTYEQYF. CDR3 DNA: TGTGCCAGCAGCTTGGGACTAGCGGTTACCTACGAGCAGTACTTC.

This clonotype was observed a handful of times. This chain joins TRBV20-1 and TRBJ2-1; the match to TRBD2 covers 8 bases. Germline CDR1 DFQATT, CDR2 SNEGSKA (reference sequence). V lost 3 bases and J lost 4; bases outside the gene matches: 5. The CDR3 is 14 amino acids. In DNA, the CDR3 is TGCAGTGCTAGCGTGACTAGCGCTTACAATGAGCAGTTCTTC. This translates into CSASVTSAYNEQFF.

V is TRBV9 and J is TRBJ1-1, with D maybe TRBD1 (5 bases). The CDR3 spans 14 residues. Germline lookup yields CDR1 SGDLS and CDR2 YYNGEE. With 4 bases removed from V and 4 bases from J, the gap between germline ends came to 14 bases. The CDR3 sequence is CASSPIRGGTEAFF. CDR3 in DNA: TGTGCCAGCAGCCCAATCCGGGGCGGCACTGAAGCTTTCTTT.

This clonotype was found a few times. The gene calls are TRBV28 and TRBJ2-5, with TRBD1 identical over 9 bases. The J call may be in error: the DNA end matches TRBJ2-1 better. The CDR3 totals 15 residues. The germline V gene encodes CDR1 MDHEN and CDR2 SYDVKM. The CDR3 nucleotides read TGTGCCAGCAGTCTAGCCGGGACAGGGCACAATGAGCAGTTCTTC. Its protein is CASSLAGTGHNEQFF.

This clonotype was counted at least ten times. The rearrangement joins TRBV20-1 to TRBJ2-5; D might be TRBD2 (5 bases). Germline loops: CDR1 DFQATT, CDR2 SNEGSKA (reference sequence). The CDR3 covers 12 residues. Trimming shortened V by 5 bases and J by 2 bases, and 9 bases separated the two germline ends. The chain's CDR3 is CSAQTGQETQYF. CDR3 sequence (DNA): TGCAGTGCTCAGACGGGACAAGAGACCCAGTACTTC.

This clonotype was detected many times. J is TRBJ2-3 and V is TRBV29-1, with unresolved D. The CDR3 is 12 amino acids. CDR1 is SQVTM and CDR2 is ANQGSEA in the germline V gene. The germline V and J ends were trimmed by 4 bases and 2 bases, with 7 bases remaining between them. DNA for the CDR3: TGCAGCGTTGGGTTGACCACAGATACGCAGTATTTT. Its protein is CSVGLTTDTQYF.

This clonotype came up a few times. V and J are TRBV11-2 and TRBJ2-4; possible D gene TRBD1, 6 bases. The CDR3 length is 14 residues. Germline loops: CDR1 SGHAT, CDR2 FQNNGV. The V end lost 3 bases, the J end lost 4 bases, and 10 bases lay between the germline ends. The CDR3 coding sequence is TGTGCCAGCAGCTTTTCAGGGGCTAAAAACATTCAGTACTTC. Protein product: CASSFSGAKNIQYF.

The chain has TRBV20-1 and TRBJ2-1; D is perhaps TRBD2 (6 bases). Trimming removed 6 bases from V and 1 base from J, with 10 bases in between. From germline, CDR1 is DFQATT and CDR2 SNEGSKA (reference sequence). The CDR3 is made up of 13 amino acids. The CDR3: CSAPRGSYNEQFF. CDR3 nucleotides: TGCAGTGCCCCCCGGGGGTCCTACAATGAGCAGTTCTTC.

This clonotype showed up just a few times. The V call is TRBV5-1, the J call TRBJ2-1, with 8 bases matching TRBD2. CDR3 length equals 16 residues. Germline values: CDR1 SGHRS, CDR2 YFSETQ. V shed 2 bases and J 5 bases; nucleotides not matched to a gene: 9. The DNA of the CDR3 is TGCGCCAGCAGCTTAGGAACTAGCGGTACCCACAATGAGCAGTTCTTC. Translation: CASSLGTSGTHNEQFF.